The clone carrying this T cell receptor beta chain was counted at least ten times. This CDR3 is also generated by other DNA sequences in the sample. Clones were read by immunoSEQ multiplex PCR, and TCRdb kept only the in-frame ones, dropping some. The repertoire holds around 1.1 million clones, with around 82% as singletons. The V end lost 0 bases, the J end lost 4 bases, and 9 bases lay between the germline ends. This CDR3 region has 15 residues. Germline V gene lookup returns CDR1 LGHNA and CDR2 YNFKEQ. This entry comes from a study of shared clonotypes between healthy human individuals. The sequencing sample was made of memory CD4+ T cells from PBMCs. Subset described: CD45RA-negative fraction. The clonotype comes from a man younger than 35 in good health. Some clones in this sample may be carry-over from other donors' samples. The chain is built from TRBV4-2 and TRBJ2-2; the D is unclear. DNA for the CDR3: TGTGCCAGCAGCCAAGATCAATCCCGCACCGGGGAGCTGTTTTTT. Amino acid sequence: CASSQDQSRTGELFF.